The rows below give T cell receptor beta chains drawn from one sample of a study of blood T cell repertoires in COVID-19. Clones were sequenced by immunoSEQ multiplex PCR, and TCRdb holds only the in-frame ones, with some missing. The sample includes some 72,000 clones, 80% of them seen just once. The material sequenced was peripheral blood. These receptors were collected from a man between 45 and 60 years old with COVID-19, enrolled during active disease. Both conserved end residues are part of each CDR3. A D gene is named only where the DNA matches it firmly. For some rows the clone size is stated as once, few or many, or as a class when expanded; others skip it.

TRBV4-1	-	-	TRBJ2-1	CASSQYPSLGNEQFF	TGCGCCAGCAGCCAATATCCTAGCTTAGGCAATGAGCAGTTCTTC
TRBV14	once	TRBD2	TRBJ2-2	CASSQLLAGGTGELFF	TGTGCCAGCAGCCAGCTTCTAGCGGGAGGTACCGGGGAGCTGTTTTTT
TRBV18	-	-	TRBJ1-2	CASSPSGRRGYGYTF	TGTGCCAGCTCACCCTCAGGCAGGAGGGGATATGGCTACACCTTC
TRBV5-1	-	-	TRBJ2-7	CASSFRVVGEQYF	TGCGCCAGCAGCTTCAGGGTAGTAGGCGAGCAGTACTTC
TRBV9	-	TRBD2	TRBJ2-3	CASSAWTSGSTDTQYF	TGTGCCAGCAGCGCCTGGACTAGCGGGAGTACAGATACGCAGTATTTT
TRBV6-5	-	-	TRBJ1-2	CASSYSWEGTNYGYTF	TGTGCCAGCAGTTACTCGTGGGAGGGTACTAACTATGGCTACACCTTC
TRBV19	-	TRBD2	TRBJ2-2	CASSSDRTSGRTGELFF	TGTGCCAGTAGTAGCGACCGGACTAGCGGCAGGACCGGGGAGCTGTTTTTT
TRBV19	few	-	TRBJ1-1	CASSLGPGMNTEAFF	TGTGCCAGTAGTCTCGGTCCGGGGATGAACACTGAAGCTTTCTTT
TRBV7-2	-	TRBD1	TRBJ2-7	CASRRPGQPYEQYF	TGTGCCAGCAGACGCCCGGGACAGCCCTACGAGCAGTACTTC
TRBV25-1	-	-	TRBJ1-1	CASSGETLPGTEAFF	TGTGCCAGCAGTGGCGAGACTTTACCCGGGACTGAAGCTTTCTTT
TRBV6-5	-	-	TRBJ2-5	CASSTRAKGTQYF	TGTGCCAGCAGTACGCGGGCCAAGGGTACCCAGTACTTC
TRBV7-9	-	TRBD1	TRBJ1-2	CASSPTPNRQGAAQGYTF	TGTGCCAGCAGCCCTACGCCCAATCGACAGGGGGCCGCCCAGGGCTACACCTTC
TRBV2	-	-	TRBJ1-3	CASRVGAGNTIYF	TGTGCCAGCAGGGTTGGTGCGGGAAACACCATATATTTT
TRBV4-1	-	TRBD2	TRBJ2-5	CASSQEVGASTSKRETQYF	TGCGCCAGCAGCCAAGAGGTGGGTGCGTCGACTAGCAAAAGGGAGACCCAGTACTTC
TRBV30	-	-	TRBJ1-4	CAWSGRDSDSLFF	TGTGCCTGGAGTGGCCGGGACTCAGATTCGCTGTTTTTT
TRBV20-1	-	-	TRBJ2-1	CSASRAEGGYNEQFF	TGCAGTGCTAGTCGAGCGGAGGGTGGCTACAATGAGCAGTTCTTC
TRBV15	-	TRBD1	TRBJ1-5	CATSRWTGSNQPQHF	TGTGCCACCAGCAGGTGGACAGGTAGCAATCAGCCCCAGCATTTT
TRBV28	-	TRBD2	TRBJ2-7	CASSLTSAHEQYF	TGTGCCAGCAGTTTAACTAGCGCCCACGAGCAGTACTTC